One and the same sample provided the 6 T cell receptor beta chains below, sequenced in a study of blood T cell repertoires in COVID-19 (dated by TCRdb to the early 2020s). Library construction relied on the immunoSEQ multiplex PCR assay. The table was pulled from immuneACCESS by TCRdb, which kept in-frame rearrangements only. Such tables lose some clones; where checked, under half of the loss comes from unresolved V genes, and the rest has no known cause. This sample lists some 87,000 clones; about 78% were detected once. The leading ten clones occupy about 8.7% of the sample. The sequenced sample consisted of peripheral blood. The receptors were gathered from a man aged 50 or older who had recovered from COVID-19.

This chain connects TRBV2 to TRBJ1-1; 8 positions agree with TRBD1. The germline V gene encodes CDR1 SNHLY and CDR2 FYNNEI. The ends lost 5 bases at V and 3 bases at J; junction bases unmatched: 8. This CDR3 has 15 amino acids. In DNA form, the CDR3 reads TGTGCCAGCAGTTATTCCGGGACAGGACACACTGAAGCTTTCTTT. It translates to CASSYSGTGHTEAFF.

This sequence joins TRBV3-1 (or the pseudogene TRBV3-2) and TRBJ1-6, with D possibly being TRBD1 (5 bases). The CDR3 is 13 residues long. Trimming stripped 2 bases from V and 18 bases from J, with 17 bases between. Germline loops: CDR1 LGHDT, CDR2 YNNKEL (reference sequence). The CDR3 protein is CASSQFEGTVPHF. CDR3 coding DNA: TGTGCCAGCAGCCAATTCGAAGGGACTGTTCCCCACTTT.

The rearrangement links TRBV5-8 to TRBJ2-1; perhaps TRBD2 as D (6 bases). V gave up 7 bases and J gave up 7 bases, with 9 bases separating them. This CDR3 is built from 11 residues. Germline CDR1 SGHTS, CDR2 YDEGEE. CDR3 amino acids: CASLSGNEQFF. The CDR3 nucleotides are TGTGCCAGCCTTAGCGGAAATGAGCAGTTCTTC. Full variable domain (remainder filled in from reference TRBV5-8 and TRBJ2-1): EAGVTQSPTHLIKTRGQQATLRCSPISGHTSVYWYQQALGLGLQFLLWYDEGEERNRGNFPPRFSGRQFPNYSSELNVNALELEDSALYLCASLSGNEQFFGPGTRLTVL.

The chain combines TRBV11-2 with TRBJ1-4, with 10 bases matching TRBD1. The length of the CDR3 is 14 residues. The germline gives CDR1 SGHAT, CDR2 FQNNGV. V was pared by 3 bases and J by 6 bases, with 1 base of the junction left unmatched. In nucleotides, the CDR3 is TGTGCCAGCAGCTTCGGACAGGGGGATGAAAAACTGTTTTTT. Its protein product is CASSFGQGDEKLFF.

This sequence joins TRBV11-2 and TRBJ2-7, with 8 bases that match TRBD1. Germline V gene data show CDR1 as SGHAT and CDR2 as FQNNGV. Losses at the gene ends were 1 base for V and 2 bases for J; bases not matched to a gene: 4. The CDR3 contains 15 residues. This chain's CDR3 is CASSLVQGAAYEQYF. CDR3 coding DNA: TGTGCCAGCAGCTTAGTCCAGGGGGCCGCCTACGAGCAGTACTTC.

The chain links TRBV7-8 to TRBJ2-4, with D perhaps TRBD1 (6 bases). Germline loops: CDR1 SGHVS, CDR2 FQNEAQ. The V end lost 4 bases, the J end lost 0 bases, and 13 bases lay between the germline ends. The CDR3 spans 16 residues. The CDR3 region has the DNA TGTGCCAGCAGCTCCGGACAGATCATAGCCAAAAACATTCAGTACTTC. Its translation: CASSSGQIIAKNIQYF.